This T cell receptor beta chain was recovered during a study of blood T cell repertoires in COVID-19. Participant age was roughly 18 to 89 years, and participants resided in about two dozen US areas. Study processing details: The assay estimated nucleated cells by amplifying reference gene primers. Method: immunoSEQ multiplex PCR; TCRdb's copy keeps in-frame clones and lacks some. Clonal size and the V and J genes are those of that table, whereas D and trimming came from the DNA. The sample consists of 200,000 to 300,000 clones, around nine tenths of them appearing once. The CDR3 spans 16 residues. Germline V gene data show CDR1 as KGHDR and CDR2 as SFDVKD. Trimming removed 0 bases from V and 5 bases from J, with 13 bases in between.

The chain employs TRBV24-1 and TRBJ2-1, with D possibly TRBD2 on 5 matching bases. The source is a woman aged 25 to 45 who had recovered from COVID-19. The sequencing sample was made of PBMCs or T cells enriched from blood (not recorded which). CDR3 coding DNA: TGTGCCACCAGTGATTTGAATAGACTATATAACAATGAGCAGTTCTTC. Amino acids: CATSDLNRLYNNEQFF.